One and the same sample provided the 12 T cell receptor beta chains below, sequenced in a study of T cell responses to AZD1222 COVID-19 vaccine. TCRdb keeps only in-frame clones here, not all; method: immunoSEQ multiplex PCR. The repertoire has 85,000 to 130,000 clones, about 89% of them found once; the top ten carry 3.3%. This material consisted of peripheral blood, taken 28 days after the second dose of the MenACWY control vaccine. The receptors come from an adult who received the MenACWY meningococcal vaccine as a control.

V usage is TRBV29-1 and J usage is TRBJ1-1, with D maybe TRBD1 (5 bases). Germline V gene lookup returns CDR1 SQVTM and CDR2 ANQGSEA. Trimming left V 4 bases short and J 1 base short, with 16 bases between. The CDR3 has 15 amino acids. DNA of the CDR3: TGCAGCGTTGTCGGGGGGATAACGGGGAACACTGAAGCTTTCTTT. It codes for CSVVGGITGNTEAFF.

This clone was counted a single time. The CDR3 sequence: CASGPSGGAIEQFF. The CDR3 DNA reads TGTGCTAGTGGTCCTAGCGGGGGGGCTATTGAGCAGTTCTTC. The chain uses TRBV12-5 and TRBJ2-1, with TRBD2 matching 12 bases. The ends lost 5 bases at V and 9 bases at J; junction bases unmatched: 5. This CDR3 region has 14 residues. Germline V CDR1 and CDR2: LGHNT, FRNRAP.

In its sample, this clone was seen a few times. The chain joins TRBV10-3 to TRBJ2-7; 7 bases line up with TRBD2. The CDR3 has 14 residues. Germline-derived CDR1 and CDR2 are ENHRY and SYGVKD. The ends lost 10 bases at V and 0 bases at J; junction bases unmatched: 9. The CDR3: CATRSGTGSYEQYF. As DNA, the CDR3 is TGTGCCACCCGGAGCGGGACGGGCTCCTACGAGCAGTACTTC.

This clone is a singleton in its sample. The chain is built from TRBV7-2 and TRBJ2-4, with D possibly matching TRBD2 (7 bases). This CDR3 comprises 15 residues. Germline loops: CDR1 SGHTA, CDR2 FQGNSA. The V and J ends lost 3 bases and 8 bases respectively, with 17 bases between them. CDR3 nucleotide sequence: TGTGCCAGCAGCTTTGAGGGGGGGCGTAGGTACATTCAGTACTTC. Its protein product is CASSFEGGRRYIQYF.

The chain joins TRBV19 to TRBJ1-2; the D gene is possibly TRBD1 (6 bases). V lost 4 bases to trimming and J lost 1 base, with 10 bases between them. Per the germline V gene, CDR1 is LNHDA and CDR2 is SQIVND (reference sequence). The CDR3 is 14 residues long. CDR3 in DNA: TGTGCCAGTAGTAGTACAGGGAGTAACTATGGCTACACCTTC. This translates into CASSSTGSNYGYTF.

The chain has TRBV5-6 and TRBJ2-7; perhaps TRBD2 as D (5 bases). CDR3 size: 16 residues. Germline V CDR1 and CDR2: SGHDT, YYEEEE. Trimming pared 0 bases from V and 2 bases from J, leaving 15 bases between. CDR3: CASSLVSGEEPYEQYF. The CDR3 coding sequence is TGTGCCAGCAGCTTGGTGTCCGGGGAAGAGCCCTACGAGCAGTACTTC.

V and J are TRBV7-9 and TRBJ2-1, with D perhaps given as TRBD1 or TRBD2 (5 bases each). V gave up 1 base and J gave up 6 bases, with 10 bases separating them. The CDR3 consists of 14 residues. CDR1 is SEHNR and CDR2 is FQNEAQ in the germline V gene (reference sequence). As DNA, the CDR3 is TGTGCCAGCAGCTTAGTGTTTGGGGGCAATGAGCAGTTCTTC. Translated: CASSLVFGGNEQFF.

The rearrangement joins TRBV5-1 to TRBJ1-2; possible D gene TRBD1, 6 bases. Germline CDR1 SGHRS, CDR2 YFSETQ. This CDR3 comprises 16 residues. The ends were cut back, 4 bases at V and 7 bases at J, with 23 bases in the middle. In nucleotides, the CDR3 is TGCGCCAGCAGCCCGACCCCACCAGGGGATGGATCTGGCTACACCTTC. Protein sequence: CASSPTPPGDGSGYTF.

This sequence joins TRBV4-3 and TRBJ2-5; possible D gene TRBD2, 7 bases. The CDR3 extends over 16 amino acids. The V gene lost 0 bases and the J gene lost 6 bases, with 17 bases spanning the gap. Germline CDR1 reads LGHNA; CDR2 reads YSLEER. For the CDR3, the DNA is TGCGCCAGCAGCCAAGATAAGACCGGGGGGCGGAAGACCCAGTACTTC. This translates into CASSQDKTGGRKTQYF.

The chain has TRBV7-2 and TRBJ2-2; D may be TRBD1 or TRBD2 (5 bases each). The CDR3 extends over 16 amino acids. V was clipped by 5 bases and J by 4 bases, with 17 bases between them. Germline V gives CDR1 SGHTA, CDR2 FQGNSA. CDR3 amino acids: CASSSTGTAATGELFF. As DNA, the CDR3 is TGTGCCAGCAGCAGCACCGGGACGGCGGCCACCGGGGAGCTGTTTTTT.

The V and J genes are TRBV30 and TRBJ1-6; no clear D gene. The V gene's germline CDR1 is GTSNPN and CDR2 SVGIG (reference sequence). This CDR3 is 14 amino acids long. Trimming left V 2 bases short and J 7 bases short, with 12 bases between. For the CDR3, the DNA is TGTGCCTGGAGTATCGGAGTCATAAATTCACCCCTCCACTTT. It codes for CAWSIGVINSPLHF.

This chain joins TRBV28 and TRBJ1-5; 8 positions match TRBD1. Germline values: CDR1 MDHEN, CDR2 SYDVKM. V shed 2 bases and J 9 bases; nucleotides not matched to a gene: 12. CDR3 length: 16 amino acids. The CDR3 bases are TGTGCCAGCAGTTTAGGGGCAGGGGGCGCTTCCCGGCCCCAGCATTTT. Translated, it gives CASSLGAGGASRPQHF. Based on the CDR3 plus reference TRBV28 and TRBJ1-5, the full variable domain is DVKVTQSSRYLVKRTGEKVFLECVQDMDHENMFWYRQDPGLGLRLIYFSYDVKMKEKGDIPEGYSVSREKKERFSLILESASTNQTSMYLCASSLGAGGASRPQHFGDGTRLSIL.